This TCR beta chain emerged from a study of CD8+CD57+ T cells in acquired aplastic anemia. Study as a whole: Sorted CD4+ and CD8+ cells gave an average of about 3.4 ug of DNA.

The J segment lost 2 bases and the V segment lost 7 bases, leaving 4 bases of the junction unmatched. The CDR3 consists of 13 residues. Germline CDR1 SGHVS, CDR2 FQNEAQ. For CDR3 and TCR beta VDJ profiling, genomic DNA was the template used. MiXCR was run by TCRdb on the reads, yielding one entry per CDR3 protein. This sample has about 81,000 distinct CDR3 sequences, with 40% to 55% found just once. This clonotype has a handful of counts. This sequence was found in a human donor in good health, serving as a control. What was sequenced was sorted CD4+, CD8+, or CD8+CD57+ T cells (not recorded which) from PBMCs. The chain uses TRBV7-8 and TRBJ1-2; 7 bases line up with TRBD1. The CDR3 here is CASTSQGNYGYTF. The CDR3 bases are TGTGCCAGCACCTCACAGGGGAACTATGGCTACACCTTC. The variable domain in full, with the rest retrieved from reference TRBV7-8 and TRBJ1-2, is GAGVSQSPRYKVAKRGQDVALRCDPISGHVSLFWYQQALGQGPEFLTYFQNEAQLDKSGLPSDRFFAERPEGSVSTLKIQRTQQEDSAVYLCASTSQGNYGYTFGSGTRLTVV.